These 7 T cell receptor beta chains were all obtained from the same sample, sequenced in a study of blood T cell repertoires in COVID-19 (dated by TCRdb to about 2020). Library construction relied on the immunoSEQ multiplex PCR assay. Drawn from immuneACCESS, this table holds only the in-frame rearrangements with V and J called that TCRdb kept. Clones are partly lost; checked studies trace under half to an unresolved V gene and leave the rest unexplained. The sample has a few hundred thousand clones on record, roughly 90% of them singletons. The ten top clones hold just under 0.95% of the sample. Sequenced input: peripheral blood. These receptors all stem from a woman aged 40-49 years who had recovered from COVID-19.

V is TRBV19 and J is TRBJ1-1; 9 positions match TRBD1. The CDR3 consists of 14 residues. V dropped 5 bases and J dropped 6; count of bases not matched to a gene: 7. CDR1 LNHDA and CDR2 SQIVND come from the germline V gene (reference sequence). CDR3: CASSSGDRAAEAFF. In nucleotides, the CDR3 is TGTGCCAGTAGTTCCGGGGACAGGGCCGCTGAAGCTTTCTTT.

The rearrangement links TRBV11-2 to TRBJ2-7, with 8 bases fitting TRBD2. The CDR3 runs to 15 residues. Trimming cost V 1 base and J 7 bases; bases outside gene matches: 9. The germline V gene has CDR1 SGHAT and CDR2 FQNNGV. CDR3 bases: TGTGCCAGCAGCTTAGCCGGCCTAGCGGGCCGAGAGCAGTACTTC. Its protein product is CASSLAGLAGREQYF. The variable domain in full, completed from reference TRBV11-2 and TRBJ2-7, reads EAGVAQSPRYKIIEKRQSVAFWCNPISGHATLYWYQQILGQGPKLLIQFQNNGVVDDSQLPKDRFSAERLKGVDSTLKIQPAKLEDSAVYLCASSLAGLAGREQYFGPGTRLTVT.

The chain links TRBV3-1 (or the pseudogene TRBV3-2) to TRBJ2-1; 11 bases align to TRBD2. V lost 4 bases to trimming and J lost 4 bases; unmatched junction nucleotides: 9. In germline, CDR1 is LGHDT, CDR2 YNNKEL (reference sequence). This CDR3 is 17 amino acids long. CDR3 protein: CASSLGVAGGGYNEQFF. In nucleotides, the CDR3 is TGTGCCAGCAGCCTCGGCGTAGCGGGAGGGGGTTACAATGAGCAGTTCTTC.

The DNA of the CDR3 is TGTGCCAGCAGCTTAGGGACTAGCGGAGACAATGAGCAGTTCTTC. It translates to CASSLGTSGDNEQFF. The chain couples TRBV27 to TRBJ2-1; 11 bases fit TRBD2. Germline V gives CDR1 MNHEY, CDR2 SMNVEV (reference sequence). The CDR3 runs 15 residues. V lost 6 bases, J lost 5 bases, and 6 bases stayed unmatched.

CDR3 nucleotide sequence: TGTGCCACCAGGGGGTCTAGCGGGAGAGGTGAGCAGTTCTTC. Translation gives CATRGSSGRGEQFF. This chain connects TRBV24-1 to TRBJ2-1; 10 bases are shared with TRBD2. The J segment lost 9 bases and the V segment lost 7 bases, leaving 8 bases of the junction unmatched. Germline V gives CDR1 KGHDR, CDR2 SFDVKD. The CDR3 contains 14 residues.

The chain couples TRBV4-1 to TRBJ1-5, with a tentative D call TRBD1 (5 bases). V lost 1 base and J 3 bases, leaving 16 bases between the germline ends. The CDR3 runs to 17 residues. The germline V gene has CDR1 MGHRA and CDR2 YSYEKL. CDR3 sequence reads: CASSQVPTRGHNQPQHF. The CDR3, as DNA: TGCGCCAGCAGCCAAGTCCCCACGAGAGGACACAATCAGCCCCAGCATTTT.

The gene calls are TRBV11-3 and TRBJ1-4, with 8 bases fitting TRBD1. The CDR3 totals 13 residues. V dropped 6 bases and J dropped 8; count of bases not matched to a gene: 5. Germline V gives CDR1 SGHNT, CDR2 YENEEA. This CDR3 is CASRDRVGEKLFF. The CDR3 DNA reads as TGTGCCAGCAGGGACAGGGTTGGCGAAAAACTGTTTTTT.